This T cell receptor (beta chain) was identified in a study of blood T cell repertoires in COVID-19. Background on the study: The origin of the acute and convalescent COVID-19 samples was the United States, Italy and Spain. T cells, B-cell-depleted T cells, or PBMCs supplied cDNA or gDNA.

This clone was detected only once. V lost 5 bases and J lost 6; bases outside the gene matches: 9. The germline V gene has CDR1 LNHDA and CDR2 SQIVND (reference sequence). The CDR3 runs 16 residues. Authors' processing steps: From reference gene primer amplification, estimates of nucleated cell counts were derived. Sequencing used immunoSEQ multiplex PCR; TCRdb keeps in-frame clones, though not all of them. V and J calls and clone size are those listed in that table; D and trimming were worked out from the DNA. Here the sample spans 300,000 to 450,000 clones, 85% being singletons. The rearrangement joins TRBV19 to TRBJ1-4, with 10 bases identical to TRBD1. The clonotype originates from a young woman with acute or convalescent COVID-19. Sequenced: peripheral blood. The DNA of the CDR3 is TGTGCCAGTAGTCCGGGACAGGGGCCGGATTATGAAAAACTGTTTTTT. It translates to CASSPGQGPDYEKLFF.